The 12 T cell receptor beta chains given below trace back to one sample, sequenced in a study of shared clonotypes between healthy human individuals. This table comes from immunoSEQ multiplex PCR, and its TCRdb copy is limited to in-frame clones, with some not included. The sample records roughly 1,100,000 clones, about 77% being singletons. The sample was memory CD4+ T cells sorted from blood. Subset here: CD45RA-negative fraction. The receptors were sampled from a young man in good health.

The rearrangement joins TRBV30 to TRBJ1-1, with TRBD1 as a possible D gene (5 bases). The germline V and J ends were trimmed by 3 bases and 6 bases, with 11 bases remaining between them. Germline V gene data show CDR1 as GTSNPN and CDR2 as SVGIG (reference sequence). The CDR3 consists of 12 residues. The CDR3 nucleotides read TGTGCCTGGAGCCAGGGAGGGGCTGAAGCTTTCTTT. It specifies CAWSQGGAEAFF. Full variable domain (missing parts from reference TRBV30 and TRBJ1-1): SQTIHQWPATLVQPVGSPLSLECTVEGTSNPNLYWYRQAAGRGLQLLFYSVGIGQISSEVPQNLSASRPQDRQFILSSKKLLLSDSGFYLCAWSQGGAEAFFGQGTRLTVV.

J is TRBJ2-5 and V is TRBV15; 8 bases align to TRBD1. CDR1 and CDR2 (germline): LNHNV, YYDKDF (reference sequence). With 1 base clipped from V and 2 bases from J, the junction kept 6 bases outside the gene matches. The CDR3 totals 16 residues. This CDR3 is CATSRGTGTGQETQYF. The CDR3 coding sequence is TGTGCCACCAGCAGAGGAACCGGGACAGGACAAGAGACCCAGTACTTC.

The CDR3 nucleotides read TGTGCCAGCCGGAGGTGGAATGAGCAGTTCTTC. Its protein product is CASRRWNEQFF. V usage is TRBV6-5 and J usage is TRBJ2-1; maybe TRBD2 (5 bases). V gave up 8 bases and J gave up 7 bases, with 9 bases separating them. CDR3 length: 11 residues. The V gene's germline CDR1 is MNHEY and CDR2 SVGAGI.

This clone was seen only once. This likely stems from a read error, as it lies one base from a far larger clone. The rearrangement joins TRBV5-1 to TRBJ1-1; D is unclear. The CDR3 covers 14 residues. Per germline, CDR1 SGHRS and CDR2 YFSETQ. V was shortened by 4 bases and J by 6 bases, with 16 bases between the two germline ends. The CDR3 reads CASSAGEDSAEAFF. Here the CDR3 DNA reads TGCGCCAGCAGCGCCGGGGAGGATAGCGCTGAAGCTTTCTTT.

The V gene is TRBV5-1, the J gene TRBJ2-3; TRBD2 agrees at 9 bases. Trimming took 4 bases from V and 1 from J; bases not matched to a gene: 7. This CDR3 contains 16 residues. CDR1 and CDR2 (germline): SGHRS, YFSETQ. CDR3 nucleotide sequence: TGCGCCAGCAGCGATGACCAGCGGGAGGGCACAGATACGCAGTATTTT. This codes for CASSDDQREGTDTQYF.

As concerns this clone: The junction departs from germline at one end; a sequencing error may be responsible. The chain recombines TRBV12-5 with TRBJ1-2; 10 bases line up with TRBD1. Germline CDR1 reads LGHNT; CDR2 reads FRNRAP. The CDR3 is 15 amino acids. In DNA, the CDR3 is TGTGCTAGTGGTTCCCCCGGCCGGGACAGGGGCGCCATTATCTTC. This sequence encodes CASGSPGRDRGAIIF.

This chain connects TRBV18 to TRBJ1-1; D might be TRBD1 (5 bases). The CDR3 totals 14 residues. Trimming cost V 6 bases and J 6 bases, with 17 bases left between them. Per germline, CDR1 KGHSH and CDR2 LQKENI. DNA for the CDR3: TGTGCCAGCTCTTATAAGCAGGGCGTCGCTGAAGCTTTCTTT. Translation: CASSYKQGVAEAFF.

In DNA form, the CDR3 reads TGTGCCATCAGTGAGGCGACAGGCGGCAGCAATCAGCCCCAGCATTTT. It encodes CAISEATGGSNQPQHF. The V gene is TRBV10-3, the J gene TRBJ1-5; a weak D match, TRBD1 (6 bases). The CDR3 runs to 16 residues. V shed 2 bases and J shed 1 base, with 12 bases lying between them. Germline CDR1 and CDR2: ENHRY and SYGVKD.

The V and J genes are TRBV19 and TRBJ1-4, with unresolved D. The V gene's germline CDR1 is LNHDA and CDR2 SQIVND (reference sequence). The CDR3 spans 13 residues. The CDR3 DNA reads as TGTGCGAGCGTCCCGAGGGAGCATGAAAAACTGTTTTTT. It specifies CASVPREHEKLFF.

In the case of this clone: A far larger clone is off by one base, so a read error is likely. This chain connects TRBV27 to TRBJ2-7; the match to TRBD1 covers 12 bases. J was trimmed by 5 bases and V by 6 bases; bases with no gene match: 5. The CDR3 spans 14 residues. The germline gives CDR1 MNHEY, CDR2 SMNVEV (reference sequence). In nucleotides, the CDR3 is TGTGCCAGCAGCCCCGGGACAGGGGGCAACGAGCAGTACTTC. This codes for CASSPGTGGNEQYF.

CDR3 region: CASSPPHSGRPQVYGYTF. The CDR3 DNA follows: TGCGCCAGCAGCCCCCCCCACTCTGGCAGGCCGCAAGTATATGGCTACACCTTC. This rearrangement joins TRBV4-1 to TRBJ1-2; the D is unclear. The CDR3 totals 18 residues. Trimming removed 4 bases at V and 5 bases at J, with 26 bases between. Looked up from germline, CDR1 is MGHRA and CDR2 is YSYEKL.

The rearrangement joins TRBV7-3 to TRBJ1-1; 8 bases agree with TRBD1. The CDR3 runs to 14 residues. In germline, CDR1 is SGHTA, CDR2 FQGTGA. V lost 4 bases and J lost 4; bases outside the gene matches: 5. The CDR3 DNA reads as TGTGCCAGCAGCTCCGCAACAGGGGGCACTGAAGCTTTCTTT. Amino acids: CASSSATGGTEAFF.